These 13 T cell receptor beta chains originate from one sample sequenced in a study of cytomegalovirus exposure and HLA in healthy donors. Researchers ran the PCR with 60 Vbeta and 13 Jbeta primers. The method was immunoSEQ multiplex PCR; TCRdb's version includes in-frame clones alone and lacks a portion of them. The table records under 75,000 clones, 60% to 80% of them present only once. The specimen sequenced was PBMCs. The receptors stem from a man aged 35 to 55 in good health and CMV-seropositive.

Points on this clone: A read error may produce the germline difference seen at one junction end. V and J are TRBV29-1 and TRBJ2-3; TRBD2 agrees at 7 bases. This CDR3 comprises 15 residues. Germline-derived CDR1 and CDR2 are SQVTM and ANQGSEA. CDR3 sequence reads: CSVVMGSGFTGTQYF. In DNA form, the CDR3 reads TGCAGCGTTGTAATGGGTAGCGGGTTCACAGGTACGCAGTATTTT.

This chain links TRBV11-2 with TRBJ2-7; D remains ambiguous. From germline, CDR1 is SGHAT and CDR2 FQNNGV. V was shortened by 3 bases and J by 2 bases, with 8 bases between the two germline ends. The CDR3 loop spans 13 amino acids. The CDR3 region is CASSFGGTYEQYF. CDR3 nucleotides: TGTGCCAGCAGCTTCGGCGGAACCTACGAGCAGTACTTC.

This clone was found once. The genes are TRBV29-1 and TRBJ1-6, with D unresolved. Trimming removed 3 bases at V and 8 bases at J, with 11 bases between. CDR3 length equals 13 residues. Germline lookup yields CDR1 SQVTM and CDR2 ANQGSEA. The CDR3 DNA sequence: TGCAGCGTTGATGGCCTGTTGGATTCACCCCTCCACTTT. Protein product: CSVDGLLDSPLHF.

This sequence joins TRBV7-9 and TRBJ2-3; tentatively, D is TRBD2 (5 bases). The CDR3 length is 15 residues. Germline V gene sequence: CDR1 SEHNR, CDR2 FQNEAQ (reference sequence). V was trimmed by 5 bases and J by 6 bases, leaving 18 bases between them. The CDR3 region is CASSQQSGARDTQYF. The CDR3 nucleotides read TGTGCCAGCAGCCAACAAAGCGGTGCCCGGGATACGCAGTATTTT.

V gene TRBV7-9 combines with J gene TRBJ2-3; 10 nucleotides agree with TRBD1. V shed 5 bases, J shed 0 bases, and the junction held 2 bases outside the gene matches. Germline V gives CDR1 SEHNR, CDR2 FQNEAQ (reference sequence). This CDR3 spans 15 amino acids. As DNA, the CDR3 is TGTGCCAGCAGCCCGGGACAGGGGAGCACAGATACGCAGTATTTT. It encodes CASSPGQGSTDTQYF.

The chain links TRBV30 to TRBJ2-3; 9 bases fit TRBD1. CDR1 is GTSNPN and CDR2 is SVGIG in the germline V gene (reference sequence). V shed 1 base, J shed 2 bases, and the junction held 4 bases outside the gene matches. This CDR3 region has 15 residues. CDR3 sequence (DNA): TGTGCCTGGAGTGGGGGACAGGGAGACACAGATACGCAGTATTTT. It codes for CAWSGGQGDTDTQYF.

The chain combines TRBV30 with TRBJ1-2; D is ambiguous. In germline, CDR1 is GTSNPN, CDR2 SVGIG (reference sequence). The V end lost 3 bases, the J end lost 3 bases, and 11 bases lay between the germline ends. The CDR3 extends over 13 amino acids. The CDR3 DNA reads as TGTGCCTGGAGGCCCCCCGGGGACTATGGCTACACCTTC. Translation gives CAWRPPGDYGYTF.

This sequence joins TRBV6-1 and TRBJ2-2, with D perhaps TRBD1 (5 bases). Trimming left V 6 bases short and J 6 bases short, with 17 bases between. The CDR3 covers 15 residues. In germline, CDR1 is MNHNS, CDR2 SASEGT. CDR3 in amino acids: CASSLGLIKAGELFF. The CDR3 coding sequence is TGTGCCAGCAGCCTGGGGCTCATCAAGGCCGGGGAGCTGTTTTTT.

This clone is a singleton in its sample. This chain connects TRBV18 to TRBJ2-7; TRBD2 might be the D (5 bases). CDR3 length equals 15 residues. V was shortened by 3 bases and J by 5 bases, with 17 bases between the two germline ends. Germline V CDR1 and CDR2: KGHSH, LQKENI. The CDR3 DNA reads as TGTGCCAGCTCACCTCAATGGACTGAGCTAGACGAGCAGTACTTC. Protein: CASSPQWTELDEQYF.

The rearrangement links TRBV4-1 to TRBJ1-5; TRBD1 is a possible D gene (6 bases). Germline V gene data show CDR1 as MGHRA and CDR2 as YSYEKL. V was clipped by 0 bases and J by 6 bases, with 15 bases between them. This CDR3 is built from 16 residues. CDR3 amino acids: CASSQDHRAPGQPQHF. The CDR3 DNA reads TGCGCCAGCAGCCAAGATCACAGGGCTCCAGGTCAGCCCCAGCATTTT.

This clone was detected once. This chain uses TRBV9 with TRBJ2-5; D may be TRBD2 (6 bases). The CDR3 contains 15 residues. CDR1 SGDLS and CDR2 YYNGEE come from the germline V gene. V shed 4 bases and J shed 4 bases, with 17 bases lying between them. The CDR3 DNA is TGTGCCAGCAGCCCCCAACCCCAGGAGGGAGAGACCCAGTACTTC. Its protein product is CASSPQPQEGETQYF. Based on the CDR3 plus reference TRBV9 and TRBJ2-5, the full variable domain is DSGVTQTPKHLITATGQRVTLRCSPRSGDLSVYWYQQSLDQGLQFLIQYYNGEERAKGNILERFSAQQFPDLHSELNLSSLELGDSALYFCASSPQPQEGETQYFGPGTRLLVL.

The V gene is TRBV5-1, the J gene TRBJ2-3, with 10 bases identical to TRBD1. This CDR3 spans 13 amino acids. Germline lookup yields CDR1 SGHRS and CDR2 YFSETQ. Losses at the gene ends were 7 bases for V and 4 bases for J; bases not matched to a gene: 3. The CDR3 DNA is TGCGCCAGCGGGACAGGGGAAGCAGATACGCAGTATTTT. Its translation: CASGTGEADTQYF.

Here the CDR3 reads CASSPPGQGLYGYTF. CDR3 DNA: TGTGCCAGCAGTCCTCCGGGACAGGGACTATATGGCTACACCTTC. The genes are TRBV2 and TRBJ1-2; the match to TRBD1 covers 9 bases. Trimming cost V 5 bases and J 5 bases; bases outside gene matches: 9. This CDR3 is built from 15 residues. In germline, CDR1 is SNHLY, CDR2 FYNNEI.